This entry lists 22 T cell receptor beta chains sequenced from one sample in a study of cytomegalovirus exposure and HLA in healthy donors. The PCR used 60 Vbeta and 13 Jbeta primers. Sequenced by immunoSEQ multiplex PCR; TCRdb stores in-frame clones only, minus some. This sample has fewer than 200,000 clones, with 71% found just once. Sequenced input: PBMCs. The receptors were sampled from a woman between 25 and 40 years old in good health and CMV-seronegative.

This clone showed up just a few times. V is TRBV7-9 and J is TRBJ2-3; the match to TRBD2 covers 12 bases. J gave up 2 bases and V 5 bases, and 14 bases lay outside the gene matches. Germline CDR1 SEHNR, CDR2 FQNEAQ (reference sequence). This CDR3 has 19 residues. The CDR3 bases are TGTGCCAGCAGCAACTACGGGACTAGCGGGTATGAACTCACAGATACGCAGTATTTT. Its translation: CASSNYGTSGYELTDTQYF.

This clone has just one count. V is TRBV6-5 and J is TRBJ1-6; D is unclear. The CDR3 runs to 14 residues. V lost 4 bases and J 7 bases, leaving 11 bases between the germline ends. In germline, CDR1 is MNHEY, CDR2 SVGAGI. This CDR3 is CASSLARGNSPLHF. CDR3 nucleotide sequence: TGTGCCAGCAGTTTGGCGCGAGGAAATTCACCCCTCCACTTT.

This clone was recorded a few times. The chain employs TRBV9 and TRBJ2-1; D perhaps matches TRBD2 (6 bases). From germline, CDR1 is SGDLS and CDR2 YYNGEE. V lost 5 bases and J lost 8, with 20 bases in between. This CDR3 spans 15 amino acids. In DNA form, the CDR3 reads TGTGCCAGCAGTCAAGGTAACGTGGGAGGTGATGAGCAGTTCTTC. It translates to CASSQGNVGGDEQFF.

CDR3 region: CASSFVHGLGNQPQHF. DNA of the CDR3: TGCGCCAGCAGTTTTGTGCATGGGCTGGGCAATCAGCCCCAGCATTTT. The V and J genes are TRBV4-3 and TRBJ1-5; D call uncertain. V was cut by 6 bases and J by 2 bases, with 17 bases left in between. The CDR3 has 16 amino acids. CDR1 LGHNA and CDR2 YSLEER come from the germline V gene.

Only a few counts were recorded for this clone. The CDR3 DNA sequence: TGTGCCATCGCAAAGGGACAGGGAGGGGAGGCTAATGAAAAACTGTTTTTT. This sequence encodes CAIAKGQGGEANEKLFF. V is TRBV10-3 and J is TRBJ1-4; 9 nucleotides line up with TRBD1. Germline-derived CDR1 and CDR2 are ENHRY and SYGVKD. J lost 3 bases, V lost 8 bases, and 13 bases had no gene match. The CDR3 runs 17 residues.

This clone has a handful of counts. CDR3 sequence: CAWSSGLNNQPQHF. For the CDR3, the DNA is TGTGCCTGGAGTAGTGGGCTTAACAATCAGCCCCAGCATTTT. The J gene is TRBJ1-5, the V gene TRBV30; D remains unclear. CDR3 length: 14 residues. The V gene's germline CDR1 is GTSNPN and CDR2 SVGIG (reference sequence). Trimming shortened V by 2 bases and J by 3 bases, and 11 bases separated the two germline ends.

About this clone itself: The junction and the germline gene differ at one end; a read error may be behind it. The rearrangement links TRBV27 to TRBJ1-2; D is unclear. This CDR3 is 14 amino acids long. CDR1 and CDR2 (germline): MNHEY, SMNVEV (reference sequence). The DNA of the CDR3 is TGTGCCAGCCGTTTGACGGGGAGTATATATGGCTACACCTTC. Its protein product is CASRLTGSIYGYTF.

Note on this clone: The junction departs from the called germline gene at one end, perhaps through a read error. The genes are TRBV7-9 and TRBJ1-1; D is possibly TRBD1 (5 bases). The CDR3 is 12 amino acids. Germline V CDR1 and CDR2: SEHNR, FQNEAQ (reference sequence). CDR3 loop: CSSSPSGGMAFF. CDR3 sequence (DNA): TGTTCCAGCAGCCCGTCGGGGGGTATGGCTTTCTTT.

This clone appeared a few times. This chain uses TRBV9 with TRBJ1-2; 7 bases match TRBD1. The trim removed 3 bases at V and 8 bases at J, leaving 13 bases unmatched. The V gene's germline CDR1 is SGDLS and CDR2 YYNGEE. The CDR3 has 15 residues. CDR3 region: CASSALQGFIGGYTF. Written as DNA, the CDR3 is TGTGCCAGCAGCGCCTTACAGGGGTTTATAGGCGGCTACACCTTC.

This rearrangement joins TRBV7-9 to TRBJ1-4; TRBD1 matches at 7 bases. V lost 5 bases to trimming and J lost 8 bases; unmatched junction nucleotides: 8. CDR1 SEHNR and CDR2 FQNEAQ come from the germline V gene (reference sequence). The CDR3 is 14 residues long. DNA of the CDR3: TGTGCCAGCAGCCGAGGAGACAGGGAAGAAAAACTGTTTTTT. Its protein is CASSRGDREEKLFF.

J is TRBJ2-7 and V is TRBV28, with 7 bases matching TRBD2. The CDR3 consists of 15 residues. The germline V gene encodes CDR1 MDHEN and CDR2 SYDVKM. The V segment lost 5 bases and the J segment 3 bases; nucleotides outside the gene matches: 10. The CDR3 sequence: CASSPTTSRDYEQYF. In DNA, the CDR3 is TGTGCCAGCAGTCCAACGACTAGCAGGGACTACGAGCAGTACTTC.

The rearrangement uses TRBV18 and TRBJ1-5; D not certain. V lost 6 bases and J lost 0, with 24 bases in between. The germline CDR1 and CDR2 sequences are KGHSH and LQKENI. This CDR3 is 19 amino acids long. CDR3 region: CASSSRPTQATNSNQPQHF. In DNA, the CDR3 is TGTGCCAGCTCTTCCAGACCTACGCAGGCCACCAATAGCAATCAGCCCCAGCATTTT.

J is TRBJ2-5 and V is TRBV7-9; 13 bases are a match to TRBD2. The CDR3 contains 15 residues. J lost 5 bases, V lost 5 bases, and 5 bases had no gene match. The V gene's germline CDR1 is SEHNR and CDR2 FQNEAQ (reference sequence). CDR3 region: CASSAGTSGVETQYF. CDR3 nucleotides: TGTGCCAGCAGCGCCGGGACTAGCGGGGTTGAGACCCAGTACTTC.

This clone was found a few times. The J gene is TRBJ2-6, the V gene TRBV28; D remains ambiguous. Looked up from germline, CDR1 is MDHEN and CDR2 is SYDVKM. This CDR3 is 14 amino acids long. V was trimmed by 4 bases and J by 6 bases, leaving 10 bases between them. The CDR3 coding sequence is TGTGCCAGCAGTTCCCCCTCTTTGGCCAACGTCCTGACTTTC. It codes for CASSSPSLANVLTF.

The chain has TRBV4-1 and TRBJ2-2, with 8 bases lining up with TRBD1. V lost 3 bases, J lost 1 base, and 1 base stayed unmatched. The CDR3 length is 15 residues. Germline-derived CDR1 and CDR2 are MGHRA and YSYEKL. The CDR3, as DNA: TGCGCCAGCAGCCAGGGACAGGAGAACACCGGGGAGCTGTTTTTT. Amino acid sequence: CASSQGQENTGELFF.

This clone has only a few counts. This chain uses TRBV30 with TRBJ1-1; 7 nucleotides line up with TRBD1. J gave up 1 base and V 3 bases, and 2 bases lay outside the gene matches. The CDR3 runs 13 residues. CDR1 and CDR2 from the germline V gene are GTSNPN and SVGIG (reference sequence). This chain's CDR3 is CAWSRTGNTEAFF. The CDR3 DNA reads TGTGCCTGGAGCCGGACAGGGAACACTGAAGCTTTCTTT.

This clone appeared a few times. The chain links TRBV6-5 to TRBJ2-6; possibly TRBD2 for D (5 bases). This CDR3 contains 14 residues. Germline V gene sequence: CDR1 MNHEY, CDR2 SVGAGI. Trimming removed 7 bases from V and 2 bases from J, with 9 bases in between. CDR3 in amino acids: CASTFGAGANVLTF. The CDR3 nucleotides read TGTGCCAGCACTTTCGGGGCTGGGGCCAACGTCCTGACTTTC.

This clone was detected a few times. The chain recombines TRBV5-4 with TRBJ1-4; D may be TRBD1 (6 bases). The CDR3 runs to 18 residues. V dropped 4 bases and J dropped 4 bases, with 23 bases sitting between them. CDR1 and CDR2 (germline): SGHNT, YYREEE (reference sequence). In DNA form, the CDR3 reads TGTGCCAGCAGCCCTCAACAGGGAACCGGGACGGATAATGAAAAACTGTTTTTT. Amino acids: CASSPQQGTGTDNEKLFF.

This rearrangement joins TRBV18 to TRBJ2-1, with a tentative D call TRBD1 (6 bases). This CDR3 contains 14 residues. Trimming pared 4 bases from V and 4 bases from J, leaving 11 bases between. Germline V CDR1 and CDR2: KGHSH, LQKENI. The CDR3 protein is CASSLGGRYNEQFF. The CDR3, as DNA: TGTGCCAGCTCACTTGGGGGCAGATACAATGAGCAGTTCTTC.

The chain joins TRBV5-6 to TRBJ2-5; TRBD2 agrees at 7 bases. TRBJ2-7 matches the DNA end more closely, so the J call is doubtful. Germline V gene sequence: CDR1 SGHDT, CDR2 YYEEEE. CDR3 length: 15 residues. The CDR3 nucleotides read TGTGCCAGCAGCGCGACGACCAGCGGGATCGGCGAGCAGTACTTC. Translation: CASSATTSGIGEQYF.

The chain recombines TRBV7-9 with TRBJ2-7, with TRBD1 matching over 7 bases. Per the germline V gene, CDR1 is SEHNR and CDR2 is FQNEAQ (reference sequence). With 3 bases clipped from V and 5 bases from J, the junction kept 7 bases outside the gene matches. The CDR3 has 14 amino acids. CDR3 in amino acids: CASSFNQGVDEQYF. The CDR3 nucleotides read TGTGCCAGCAGCTTTAATCAGGGGGTTGACGAGCAGTACTTC.

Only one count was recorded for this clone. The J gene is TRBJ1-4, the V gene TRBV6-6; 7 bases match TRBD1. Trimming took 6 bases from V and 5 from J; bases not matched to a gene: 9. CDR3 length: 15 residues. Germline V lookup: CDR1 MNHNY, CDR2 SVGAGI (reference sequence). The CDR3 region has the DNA TGTGCCAGCAGGTCGGACAGGAGACGAAATGAAAAACTGTTTTTT. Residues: CASRSDRRRNEKLFF.